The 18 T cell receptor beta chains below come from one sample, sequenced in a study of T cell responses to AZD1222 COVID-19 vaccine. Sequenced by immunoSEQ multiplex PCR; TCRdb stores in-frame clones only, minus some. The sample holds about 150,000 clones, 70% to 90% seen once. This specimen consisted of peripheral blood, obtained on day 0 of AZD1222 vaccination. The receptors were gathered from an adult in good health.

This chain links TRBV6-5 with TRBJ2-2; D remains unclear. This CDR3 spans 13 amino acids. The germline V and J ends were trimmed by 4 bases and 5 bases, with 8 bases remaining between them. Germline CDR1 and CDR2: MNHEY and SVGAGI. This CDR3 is CASSWTATGELFF. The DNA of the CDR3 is TGTGCCAGCAGTTGGACGGCAACCGGGGAGCTGTTTTTT.

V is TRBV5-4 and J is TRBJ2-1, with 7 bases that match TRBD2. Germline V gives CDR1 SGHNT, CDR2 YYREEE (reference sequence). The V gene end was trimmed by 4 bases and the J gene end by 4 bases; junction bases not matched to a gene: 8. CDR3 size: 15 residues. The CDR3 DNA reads TGTGCCAGCAGCCGAGGGACTACCCCTTACAATGAGCAGTTCTTC. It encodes CASSRGTTPYNEQFF.

The CDR3: CASSQGQVYGYTF. The CDR3 bases are TGTGCCAGCAGCCAGGGACAGGTCTATGGCTACACCTTC. The rearrangement uses TRBV7-9 and TRBJ1-2, with 8 positions matching TRBD1. Germline-derived CDR1 and CDR2 are SEHNR and FQNEAQ (reference sequence). V gave up 5 bases and J gave up 4 bases; unmatched junction bases: 3. The CDR3 runs 13 residues.

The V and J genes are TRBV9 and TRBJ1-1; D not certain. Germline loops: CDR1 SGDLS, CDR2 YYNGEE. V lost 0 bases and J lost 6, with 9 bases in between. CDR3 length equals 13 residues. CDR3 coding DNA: TGTGCCAGCAGCGTAGTAAGCACGTCTGAAGCTTTCTTT. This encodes CASSVVSTSEAFF.

The CDR3 spells CASSVGGGDTYEQYF. The DNA for the CDR3 is TGTGCCAGCAGCGTAGGTGGGGGGGACACCTACGAGCAGTACTTC. The genes are TRBV9 and TRBJ2-7; TRBD2 might be the D (7 bases). V dropped 0 bases and J dropped 2 bases, with 12 bases sitting between them. The CDR3 spans 15 residues. Germline V gene data show CDR1 as SGDLS and CDR2 as YYNGEE.

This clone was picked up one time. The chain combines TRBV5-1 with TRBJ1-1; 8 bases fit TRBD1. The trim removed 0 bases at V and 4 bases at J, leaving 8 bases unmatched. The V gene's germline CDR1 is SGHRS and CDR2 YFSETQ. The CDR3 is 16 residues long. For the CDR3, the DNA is TGCGCCAGCAGCTTGGACCCTTCCACAGGGGGCACTGAAGCTTTCTTT. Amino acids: CASSLDPSTGGTEAFF.

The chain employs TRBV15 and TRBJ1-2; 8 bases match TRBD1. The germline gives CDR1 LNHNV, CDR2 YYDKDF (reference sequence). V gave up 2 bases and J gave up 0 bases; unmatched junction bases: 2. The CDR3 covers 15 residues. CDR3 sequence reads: CATSRTQGANYGYTF. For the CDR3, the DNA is TGTGCCACCAGCAGAACACAGGGGGCTAACTATGGCTACACCTTC.

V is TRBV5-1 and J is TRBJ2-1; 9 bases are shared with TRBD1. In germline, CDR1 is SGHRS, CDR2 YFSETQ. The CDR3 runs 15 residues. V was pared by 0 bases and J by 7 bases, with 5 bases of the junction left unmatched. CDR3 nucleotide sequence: TGCGCCAGCAGCTTGGTCCCGGGACAGGGAAATGAGCAGTTCTTC. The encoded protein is CASSLVPGQGNEQFF.

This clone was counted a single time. The CDR3 coding sequence is TGTGCCAGCAGCTTAAACGGGCGACAGGCGAACACCATATATTTT. It codes for CASSLNGRQANTIYF. V and J are TRBV7-6 and TRBJ1-3; TRBD1 is a possible D gene (6 bases). The CDR3 has 15 amino acids. Trimming stripped 2 bases from V and 7 bases from J, with 15 bases between. Germline CDR1 SGHVS, CDR2 FNYEAQ.

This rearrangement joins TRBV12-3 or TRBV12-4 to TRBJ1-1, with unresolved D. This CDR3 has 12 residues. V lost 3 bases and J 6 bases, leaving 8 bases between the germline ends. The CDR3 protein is CASSLVRAEAFF. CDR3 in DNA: TGTGCCAGCAGTTTGGTTAGGGCTGAAGCTTTCTTT.

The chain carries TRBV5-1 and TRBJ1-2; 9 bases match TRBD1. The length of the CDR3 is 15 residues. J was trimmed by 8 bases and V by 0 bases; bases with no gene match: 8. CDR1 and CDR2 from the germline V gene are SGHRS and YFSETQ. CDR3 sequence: CASSLAVGTGRGYTF. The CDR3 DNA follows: TGCGCCAGCAGCTTGGCCGTAGGGACAGGGAGAGGCTACACCTTC.

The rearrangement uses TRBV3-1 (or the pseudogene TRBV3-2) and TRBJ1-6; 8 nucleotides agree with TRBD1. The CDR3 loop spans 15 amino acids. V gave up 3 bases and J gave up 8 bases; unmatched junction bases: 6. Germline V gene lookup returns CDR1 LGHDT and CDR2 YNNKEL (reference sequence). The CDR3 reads CASSQDGQGYSPLHF. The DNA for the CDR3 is TGTGCCAGCAGCCAGGATGGACAGGGTTATTCACCCCTCCACTTT.

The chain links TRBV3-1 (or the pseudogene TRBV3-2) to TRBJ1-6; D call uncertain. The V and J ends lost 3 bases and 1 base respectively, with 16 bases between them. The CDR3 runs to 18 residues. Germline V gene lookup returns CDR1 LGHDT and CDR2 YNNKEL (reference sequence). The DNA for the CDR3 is TGTGCCAGCAGCCACTCAGGCGGGGTCGGGTCCTATAATTCACCCCTCCACTTT. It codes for CASSHSGGVGSYNSPLHF.

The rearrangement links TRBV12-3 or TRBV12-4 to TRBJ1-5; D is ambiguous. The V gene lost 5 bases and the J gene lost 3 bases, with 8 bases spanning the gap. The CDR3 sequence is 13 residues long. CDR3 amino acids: CASSPQINQPQHF. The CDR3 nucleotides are TGTGCCAGCAGTCCTCAGATCAATCAGCCCCAGCATTTT.

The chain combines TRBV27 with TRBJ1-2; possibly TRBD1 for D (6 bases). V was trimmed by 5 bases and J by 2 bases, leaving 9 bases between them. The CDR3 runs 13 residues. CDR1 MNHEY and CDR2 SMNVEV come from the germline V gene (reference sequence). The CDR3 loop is CASSEGGNYGYTF. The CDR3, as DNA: TGTGCCAGCAGTGAAGGGGGGAACTATGGCTACACCTTC.

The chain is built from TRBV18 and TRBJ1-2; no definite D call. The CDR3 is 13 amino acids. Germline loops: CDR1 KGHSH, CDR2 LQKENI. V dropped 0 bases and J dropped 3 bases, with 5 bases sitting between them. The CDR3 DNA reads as TGTGCCAGCTCACCACCAGGGTACTATGGCTACACCTTC. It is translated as CASSPPGYYGYTF.

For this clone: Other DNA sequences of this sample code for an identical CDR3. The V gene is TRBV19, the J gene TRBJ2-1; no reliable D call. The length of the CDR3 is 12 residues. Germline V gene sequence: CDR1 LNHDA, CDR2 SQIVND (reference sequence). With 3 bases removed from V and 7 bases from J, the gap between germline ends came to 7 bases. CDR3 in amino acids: CASSIKGNEQFF. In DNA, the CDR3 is TGTGCCAGTAGTATTAAGGGTAATGAGCAGTTCTTC.

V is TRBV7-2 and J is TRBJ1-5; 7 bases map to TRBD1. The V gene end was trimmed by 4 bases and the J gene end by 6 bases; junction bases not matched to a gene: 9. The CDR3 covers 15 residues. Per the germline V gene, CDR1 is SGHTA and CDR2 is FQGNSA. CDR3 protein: CASSYQTGTGQPQHF. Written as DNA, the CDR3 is TGTGCCAGCAGCTACCAGACAGGGACCGGTCAGCCCCAGCATTTT.